This TCR beta chain was sequenced during a study of blood T cells in healthy people across ages. In terms of origin and age, donors were healthy Caucasian individuals from Russia aged roughly 6 to 100. The germline V gene has CDR1 SSHAT and CDR2 FNYEAQ (reference sequence). The CDR3 is made up of 21 amino acids. Comment on this clonotype: A read error may account for a junction end that differs from germline.

It was with a sample-barcoded 5' primer and a J-beta primer mix that a second PCR of about 7 to 12 cycles was run. TCRdb re-called the 5' RACE reads with MiXCR, one entry per CDR3 protein. Among some 890,000 distinct CDR3 sequences listed, 25% to 35% were seen once. The same sample was also used in a study of T cells of mothers and their children.

The sample taken for sequencing was blood. This TCR was recovered from a woman between 40 and 55 years old in good health. The rearrangement links TRBV7-7 to TRBJ2-5, with 13 bases that match TRBD2. The CDR3 protein is CASSFNWTSGGLLMLSNEQYF. The CDR3 nucleotides read TGTGCTAGCAGCTTTAACTGGACTAGCGGGGGCCTTTTAATGCTGTCCAATGAGCAGTACTTC.